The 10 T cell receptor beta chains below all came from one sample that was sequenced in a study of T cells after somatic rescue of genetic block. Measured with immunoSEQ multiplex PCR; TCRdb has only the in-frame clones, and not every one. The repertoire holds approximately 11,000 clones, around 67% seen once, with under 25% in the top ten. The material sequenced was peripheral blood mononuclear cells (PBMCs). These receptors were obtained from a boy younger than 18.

The CDR3 sequence is CASSPKGGFSYEQYF. In nucleotides, the CDR3 is TGTGCCAGCTCACCGAAAGGGGGCTTCTCCTACGAGCAGTACTTC. The J gene is TRBJ2-7, the V gene TRBV18, with 7 bases lining up with TRBD1. This CDR3 has 15 amino acids. Germline CDR1 KGHSH, CDR2 LQKENI. V shed 3 bases and J 0 bases; nucleotides not matched to a gene: 5.

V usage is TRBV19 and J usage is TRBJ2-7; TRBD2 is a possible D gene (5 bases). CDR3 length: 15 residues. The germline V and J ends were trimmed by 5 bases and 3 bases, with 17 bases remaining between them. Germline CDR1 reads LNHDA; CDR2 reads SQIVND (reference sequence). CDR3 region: CASSLTPVTIYEQYF. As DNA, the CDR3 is TGTGCCAGTAGTTTGACACCTGTGACTATCTACGAGCAGTACTTC.

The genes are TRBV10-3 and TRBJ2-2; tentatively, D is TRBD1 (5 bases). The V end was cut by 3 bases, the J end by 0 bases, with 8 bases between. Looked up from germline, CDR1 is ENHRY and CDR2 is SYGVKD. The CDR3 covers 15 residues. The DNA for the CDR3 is TGTGCCATCAGTGAACAGGTCCCGAACACCGGGGAGCTGTTTTTT. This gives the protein CAISEQVPNTGELFF.

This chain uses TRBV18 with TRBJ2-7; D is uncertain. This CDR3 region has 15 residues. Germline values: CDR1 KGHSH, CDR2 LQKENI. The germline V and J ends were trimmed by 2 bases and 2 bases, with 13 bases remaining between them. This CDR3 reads CASSPTTHPTYEQYF. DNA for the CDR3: TGTGCCAGCTCACCAACGACACACCCCACCTACGAGCAGTACTTC.

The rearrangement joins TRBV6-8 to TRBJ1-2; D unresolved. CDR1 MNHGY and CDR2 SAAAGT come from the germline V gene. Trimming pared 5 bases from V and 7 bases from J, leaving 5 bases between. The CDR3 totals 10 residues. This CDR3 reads CASSAGGYTF. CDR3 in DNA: TGTGCCAGCAGTGCGGGTGGCTACACCTTC.

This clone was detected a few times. The CDR3 nucleotides are TGTGCCAGCAGTAAAGACAGGGGACCTAATGAAAAACTGTTTTTT. Translating gives CASSKDRGPNEKLFF. This sequence joins TRBV6-1 and TRBJ1-4; TRBD1 aligns across 8 bases. J gave up 3 bases and V 5 bases, and 5 bases lay outside the gene matches. Germline V CDR1 and CDR2: MNHNS, SASEGT. The CDR3 is made up of 15 amino acids.

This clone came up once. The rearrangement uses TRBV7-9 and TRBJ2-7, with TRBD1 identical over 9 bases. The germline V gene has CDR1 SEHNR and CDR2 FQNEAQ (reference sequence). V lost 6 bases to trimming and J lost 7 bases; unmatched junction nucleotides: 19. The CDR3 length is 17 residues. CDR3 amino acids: CASRGAGQGLLNLEQYF. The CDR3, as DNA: TGTGCCAGCAGGGGTGCGGGACAGGGCCTTTTAAACCTGGAGCAGTACTTC.

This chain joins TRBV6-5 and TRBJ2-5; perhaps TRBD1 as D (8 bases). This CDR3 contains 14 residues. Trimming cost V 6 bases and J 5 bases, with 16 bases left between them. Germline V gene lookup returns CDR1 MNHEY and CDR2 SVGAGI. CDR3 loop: CASRGGDRRETQYF. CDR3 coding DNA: TGTGCCAGCAGGGGGGGGGACAGGAGGGAGACCCAGTACTTC.

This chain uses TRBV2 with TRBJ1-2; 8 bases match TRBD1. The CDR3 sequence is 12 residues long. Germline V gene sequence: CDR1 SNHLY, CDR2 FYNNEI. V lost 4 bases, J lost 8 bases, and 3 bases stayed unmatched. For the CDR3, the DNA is TGTGCCAGCAGTGGGACAGGGAGAGGCTACACCTTC. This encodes CASSGTGRGYTF.

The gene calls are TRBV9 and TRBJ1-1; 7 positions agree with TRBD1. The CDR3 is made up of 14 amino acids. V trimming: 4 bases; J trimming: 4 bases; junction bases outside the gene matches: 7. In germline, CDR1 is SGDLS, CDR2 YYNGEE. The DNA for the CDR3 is TGTGCCAGCAGCTTGACAGGGCCGGGCACTGAAGCTTTCTTT. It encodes CASSLTGPGTEAFF.